This T cell receptor beta chain derives from a study of vaccination and CD4 T cells after COVID-19. The overall study: Each control culture was treated with a CEFX pool, an HIV-1 Nef pool, or no peptide.

The CDR3 is 16 amino acids. V lost 6 bases, J lost 3 bases, and 19 bases lay in between. Germline V gives CDR1 SGHKS, CDR2 YYEKEE (reference sequence). Treatment denoted: approximately nine-day PBMC culture with coronavirus spike peptide pools or control peptides (ViraFEST assay). Regarding this clonotype: Its antigen is not known.

The Oncomine TCR Beta short-read assay was applied to DNA of cultured CD4+ T cells. TCRdb re-analysed the PCR reads in MiXCR, keeping a single row per CDR3 protein. The table has some 13,000 distinct CDR3 sequences, roughly 60% seen once. The rearrangement joins TRBV5-5 to TRBJ2-1; D perhaps matches TRBD1 (5 bases). The sequence was obtained from a human donor who had recovered from COVID-19. Sequenced: CD4+ T cells from blood, cultured in vitro. CDR3 residues: CASTLFPAGIYNEQFF. The DNA for the CDR3 is TGTGCCAGCACCCTATTCCCGGCAGGGATCTACAATGAGCAGTTCTTC. The full variable domain, with the rest looked up from reference TRBV5-5 and TRBJ2-1, is DAGVTQSPTHLIKTRGQQVTLRCSPISGHKSVSWYQQVLGQGPQFIFQYYEKEERGRGNFPDRFSARQFPNYSSELNVNALLLGDSALYLCASTLFPAGIYNEQFFGPGTRLTVL.